This is a list of T cell receptor beta chains from one sample in a study of PD-1 blockade in classical Hodgkin lymphoma. Repertoires were generated with immunoSEQ multiplex PCR, while TCRdb's copy carries only in-frame clones and drops some. The repertoire holds 55,000 to 75,000 clones, with 70% to 75% as singletons. The sequencing here drew on peripheral blood mononuclear cells (PBMCs), taken before the second cycle of nivolumab. Receptor source: a human donor with classical Hodgkin lymphoma. Each CDR3 is given without its conserved first and last residue.

V: TRBV5-1
CDR3: ASSLGIQDSSTDTQY

V: TRBV2
CDR3: ASSGQRNTEAF

V: TRBV7-8
CDR3: ASSLVAGMNTEAF

V: TRBV10-1
CDR3: ASSEGTGGRDTQY

V: TRBV30
CDR3: AWSALRDRETTGELF

V: TRBV11-2
CDR3: ASIVGGGYEQY

V: TRBV7-2
CDR3: ASSFATTGNQPQH

V: TRBV27
CDR3: ASSLWEPLRTEAF

V: TRBV29-1
CDR3: SVDREGGYIQY

V: TRBV27
CDR3: ASSRSNQPQH

V: TRBV28
CDR3: ASSFNGHVYEQY

V: TRBV7-9
CDR3: ASSLALGPSGYT

V: TRBV10-3
CDR3: AITRSEVLGGYT

V: TRBV9
CDR3: ASSANIGRETQY

V: TRBV18
CDR3: ASSPVYVAGSSSGANVLT

V: TRBV14
CDR3: ASSQDQNLF

V: TRBV5-1
CDR3: ASSQQATNTEAF

V: TRBV9
CDR3: ASSVTGQNQPQH

V: TRBV28
CDR3: ATRTGVSSGNTIY

V: TRBV28
CDR3: ASSPRTGLGGEQY

V: TRBV28
CDR3: ASSLYSRNTEAF

V: TRBV10-3
CDR3: ASHTGGINTGELF